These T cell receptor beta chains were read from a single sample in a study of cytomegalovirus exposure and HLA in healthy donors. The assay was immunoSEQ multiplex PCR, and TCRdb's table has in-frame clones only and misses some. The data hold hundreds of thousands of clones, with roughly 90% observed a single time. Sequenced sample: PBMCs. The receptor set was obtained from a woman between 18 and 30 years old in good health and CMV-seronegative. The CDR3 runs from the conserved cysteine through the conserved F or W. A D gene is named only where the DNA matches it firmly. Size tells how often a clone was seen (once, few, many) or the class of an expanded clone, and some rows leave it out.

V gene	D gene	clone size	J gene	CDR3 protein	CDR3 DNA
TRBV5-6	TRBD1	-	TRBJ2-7	CASSLGQGFYEQYF	TGTGCCAGCAGCTTGGGACAGGGTTTCTACGAGCAGTACTTC
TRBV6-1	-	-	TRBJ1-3	CASFGRGSGNTIYF	TGTGCCAGCTTTGGACGGGGCTCTGGAAACACCATATATTTT
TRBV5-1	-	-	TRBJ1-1	CASSDPDGRAEAFF	TGCGCCAGCAGCGATCCGGACGGGAGGGCTGAAGCTTTCTTT
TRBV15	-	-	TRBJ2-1	CATSRWGQNNEQFF	TGTGCCACCAGCAGGTGGGGACAAAACAATGAGCAGTTCTTC
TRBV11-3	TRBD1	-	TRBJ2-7	CASSEGTADYEQYF	TGTGCCAGCAGCGAGGGGACAGCTGACTACGAGCAGTACTTC
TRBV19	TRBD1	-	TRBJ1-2	CASSIGYRGPGYGYTF	TGTGCCAGTAGTATAGGGTACAGGGGCCCAGGCTATGGCTACACCTTC
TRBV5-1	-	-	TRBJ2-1	CASSLAEGGPPYNEQFF	TGCGCCAGCAGCTTGGCCGAGGGGGGGCCACCCTACAATGAGCAGTTCTTC
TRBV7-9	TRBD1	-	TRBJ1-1	CASSLTQGDTEAFF	TGTGCCAGCAGCTTAACACAGGGGGACACTGAAGCTTTCTTT
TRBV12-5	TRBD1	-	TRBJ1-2	CASGLGQGGTNYGYTF	TGTGCTAGTGGTTTGGGACAGGGGGGGACTAACTATGGCTACACCTTC
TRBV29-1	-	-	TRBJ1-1	CSVEAQPGAFF	TGCAGCGTTGAGGCCCAACCGGGAGCTTTCTTT
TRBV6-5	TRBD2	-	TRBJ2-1	CASSRVAGVNEQFF	TGTGCCAGCTCTAGGGTAGCGGGGGTCAATGAGCAGTTCTTC
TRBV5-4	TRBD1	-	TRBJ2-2	CASSLRTGRAGELFF	TGTGCCAGCAGCTTGAGGACAGGGCGGGCCGGGGAGCTGTTTTTT
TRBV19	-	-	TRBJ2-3	CASSPGGRTVDTQYF	TGTGCCAGTAGCCCTGGGGGCCGGACCGTAGATACGCAGTATTTT
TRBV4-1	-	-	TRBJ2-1	CASSQDRGSNYNEQFF	TGCGCCAGCAGCCAAGACAGGGGCTCCAACTACAATGAGCAGTTCTTC
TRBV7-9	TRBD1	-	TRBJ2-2	CASSRTGLTGELFF	TGTGCCAGCAGCCGGACAGGGTTGACCGGGGAGCTGTTTTTT
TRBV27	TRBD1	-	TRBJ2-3	CASRLQGERSDTQYF	TGTGCCAGCAGGCTTCAGGGGGAGAGATCAGATACGCAGTATTTT
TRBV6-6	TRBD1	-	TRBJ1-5	CASSYLGQGNQPQHF	TGTGCCAGCAGTTACCTCGGACAGGGCAATCAGCCCCAGCATTTT
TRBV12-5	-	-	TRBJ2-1	CASGLPQIEQFF	TGTGCTAGTGGTTTGCCACAAATTGAGCAGTTCTTC
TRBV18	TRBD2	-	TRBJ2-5	CASSISSGQETQYF	TGTGCCAGCTCAATTTCTAGCGGGCAAGAGACCCAGTACTTC
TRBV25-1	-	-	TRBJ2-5	CASSEQGAAYETQYF	TGTGCCAGCAGTGAACAGGGCGCGGCATACGAGACCCAGTACTTC
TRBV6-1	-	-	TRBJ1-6	CASSESQELISPLHF	TGTGCCAGCAGTGAATCTCAAGAGCTAATTTCACCCCTCCACTTT
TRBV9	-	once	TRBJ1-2	CASSVEAGSYGYTF	TGTGCCAGCAGCGTAGAGGCCGGGTCCTATGGCTACACCTTC
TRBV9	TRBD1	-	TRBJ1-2	CASSPQGDYGYTF	TGTGCCAGCAGCCCGCAGGGGGACTATGGCTACACCTTC
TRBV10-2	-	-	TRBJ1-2	CASWGGAGDDGYTF	TGCGCCAGCTGGGGGGGAGCAGGGGATGACGGCTACACCTTC
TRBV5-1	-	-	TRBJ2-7	CASSEQGGYSYEQYF	TGCGCCAGCAGCGAGCAGGGGGGATACTCCTACGAGCAGTACTTC
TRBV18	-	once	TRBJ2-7	CASSPRQEVYEQYF	TGTGCCAGCTCACCTAGACAGGAGGTCTACGAGCAGTACTTC
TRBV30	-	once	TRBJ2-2	CAWKPGLSTGELFF	TGTGCCTGGAAGCCGGGACTTAGCACCGGGGAGCTGTTTTTT
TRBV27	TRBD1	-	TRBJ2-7	CASSLSRTGAPEQYF	TGTGCCAGCAGTTTATCAAGGACAGGGGCTCCCGAGCAGTACTTC
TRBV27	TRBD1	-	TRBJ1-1	CASSLDRLRWFF	TGTGCCAGCAGTTTGGACAGGCTGAGGTGGTTCTTT
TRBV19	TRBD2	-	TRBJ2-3	CASSSSGRTQYF	TGTGCCAGTAGTTCTTCCGGGAGGACGCAGTATTTT
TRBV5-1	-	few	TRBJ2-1	CASSTGTPSYNEQFF	TGCGCCAGCAGCACCGGGACACCCTCCTACAATGAGCAGTTCTTC
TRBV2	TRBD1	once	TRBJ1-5	CASQPQGSNQPQHF	TGTGCCAGCCAACCACAGGGGAGCAATCAGCCCCAGCATTTT
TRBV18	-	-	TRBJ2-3	CASSSSGLSGGRYTDTQYF	TGTGCCAGCTCATCGTCGGGACTCTCAGGCGGTCGGTACACAGATACGCAGTATTTT
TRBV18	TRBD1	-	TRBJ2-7	CASSLGQGYEQYF	TGTGCCAGCTCACTTGGACAGGGCTACGAGCAGTACTTC
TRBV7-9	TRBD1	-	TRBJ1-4	CASSLDGQGYEKLFF	TGTGCCAGCAGCTTAGACGGACAGGGGTATGAAAAACTGTTTTTT
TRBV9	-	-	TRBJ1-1	CASSVGGWGGVAEAFF	TGTGCCAGCAGCGTAGGAGGATGGGGGGGAGTGGCTGAAGCTTTCTTT
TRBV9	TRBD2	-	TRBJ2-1	CASSDRVERGGQDEQFF	TGTGCCAGCAGCGACCGAGTTGAGCGGGGGGGCCAAGATGAGCAGTTCTTC
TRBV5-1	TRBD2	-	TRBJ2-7	CASSPGGEGQQYF	TGCGCCAGCAGCCCCGGCGGGGAGGGCCAGCAGTACTTC
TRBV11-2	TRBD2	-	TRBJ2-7	CASSLAGLDGLGQYF	TGTGCCAGCAGCCTAGCGGGTCTAGATGGGTTGGGGCAGTACTTC
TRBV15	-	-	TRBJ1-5	CATSSTNREGWGQPQHF	TGTGCCACCAGCAGCACTAATCGGGAGGGGTGGGGTCAGCCCCAGCATTTT
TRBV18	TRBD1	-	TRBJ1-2	CASSPDRSYGYTF	TGTGCCAGCTCGCCGGACAGGAGCTATGGCTACACCTTC
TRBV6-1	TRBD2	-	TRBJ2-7	CASTPTSGGSYEQYF	TGTGCCAGCACCCCGACTAGCGGGGGTTCCTACGAGCAGTACTTC
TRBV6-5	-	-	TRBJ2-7	CASSFGQSSYEQYF	TGTGCCAGCAGCTTTGGACAGAGCTCCTACGAGCAGTACTTC
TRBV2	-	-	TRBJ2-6	CASQSPQATGVLTF	TGTGCCTCCCAAAGCCCCCAAGCGACAGGCGTCCTGACTTTC